This paragraph reports one T cell receptor beta chain. The source of the sample is a study of blood T cell repertoires in COVID-19. Assay used: immunoSEQ multiplex PCR; TCRdb lists only in-frame clones, some missing. The repertoire includes 250,000 to 350,000 clones, 86% of them detected once, and 2.5% to 3% sits in the top ten. The sequence was obtained from a woman aged 25 to 39 with active or convalescent COVID-19. Material: peripheral blood.

The CDR3 DNA sequence: TGTGCCAGCAGCCAGAACAGGGGCAACACTGAAGCTTTCTTT. Amino acids: CASSQNRGNTEAFF. The chain combines TRBV7-2 with TRBJ1-1; TRBD1 agrees at 7 bases. Losses at the gene ends were 5 bases for V and 2 bases for J; bases not matched to a gene: 5. This CDR3 region has 14 residues. Germline V lookup: CDR1 SGHTA, CDR2 FQGNSA.